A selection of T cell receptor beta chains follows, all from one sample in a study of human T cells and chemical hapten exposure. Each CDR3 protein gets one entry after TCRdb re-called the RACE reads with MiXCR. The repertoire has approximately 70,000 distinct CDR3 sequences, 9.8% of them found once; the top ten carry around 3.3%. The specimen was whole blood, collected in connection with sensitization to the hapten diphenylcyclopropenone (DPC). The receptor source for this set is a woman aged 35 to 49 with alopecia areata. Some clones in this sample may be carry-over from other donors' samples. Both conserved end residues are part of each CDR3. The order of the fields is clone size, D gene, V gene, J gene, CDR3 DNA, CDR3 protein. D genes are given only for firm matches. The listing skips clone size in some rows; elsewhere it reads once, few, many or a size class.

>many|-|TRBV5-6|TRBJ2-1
TGTGCCAGCAGCTTTGGACAGAATGAGCAGTTCTTC
CASSFGQNEQFF
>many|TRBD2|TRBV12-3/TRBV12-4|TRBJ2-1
TGTGCCAGCACTGGGCCGGGACTAGCGGGGGGGATCCTTGGGAATGAGCAGTTCTTC
CASTGPGLAGGILGNEQFF
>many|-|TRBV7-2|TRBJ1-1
TGTGCCAGCAGCCCCACGAGGGATCCGAAGTGGGCTTTCTTT
CASSPTRDPKWAFF
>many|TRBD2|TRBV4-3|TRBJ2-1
TGCGCCAGCAGCCCGACCCAACTAGCGGTCTGGAATGAGCAGTTCTTC
CASSPTQLAVWNEQFF
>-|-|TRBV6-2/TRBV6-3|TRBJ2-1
TGTGCCAGCAAGGAGGGGGTGGTCTACAATGAGCAGTTCTTC
CASKEGVVYNEQFF
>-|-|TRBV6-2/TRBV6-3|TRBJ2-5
TGTGCCAGCAGTTACTCGGGGCAAGTATACCAAGAGACCCAGTACTTC
CASSYSGQVYQETQYF
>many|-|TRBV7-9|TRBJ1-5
TGTGCCAGCAGCTCGACTAGCAATCAGCCCCAGCATTTT
CASSSTSNQPQHF
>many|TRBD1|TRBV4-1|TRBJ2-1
TGCGCCAGCAGCCAAGACAGGGGGCTAACTAGCTCCTACAATGAGCAGTTCTTC
CASSQDRGLTSSYNEQFF
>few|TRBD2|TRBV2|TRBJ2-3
TGTGCCACGGGAAACATAGCGGGGGGCCGGGGCACAGATACGCAGTATTTT
CATGNIAGGRGTDTQYF
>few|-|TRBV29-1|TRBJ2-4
TGCAGCATTTTGACGGGAAACATTCAGTACTTC
CSILTGNIQYF
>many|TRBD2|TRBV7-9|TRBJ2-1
TGTGCCAGCAGCTCCGGGACTAGAAATGAGCAGTTCTTC
CASSSGTRNEQFF
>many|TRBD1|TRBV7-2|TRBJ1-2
TGTGCCAGCAGCTTGGCGCAGGGGGCCGGCTATGGCTACACCTTC
CASSLAQGAGYGYTF
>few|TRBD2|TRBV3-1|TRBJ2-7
TGTGCCAGCAGCCACGTTGCGGGGGGGCCGGGAGAGCAGTACTTC
CASSHVAGGPGEQYF
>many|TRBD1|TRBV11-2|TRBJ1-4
TGTGCCAGCAGCTTGACTACAACAGGGGATCGTGAAAAACTGTTTTTT
CASSLTTTGDREKLFF
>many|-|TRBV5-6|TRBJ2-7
TGTGCCAGCAGCATTCGGGGACGGTTTAAATCCGAGCAGTACTTC
CASSIRGRFKSEQYF
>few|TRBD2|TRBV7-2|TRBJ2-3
TGTGCCAGCAGCTTAATATATGGCGGGGGGGCAGATACGCAGTATTTT
CASSLIYGGGADTQYF
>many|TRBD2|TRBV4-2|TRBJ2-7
TGTGCCAGCAGCCAAGAGACGGGGGGCTACGAGCAGTACTTC
CASSQETGGYEQYF
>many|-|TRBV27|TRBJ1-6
TGTGCCAGCAGCTCCTGGGGGGGAGGGGGAAATTCACCCCTCCACTTT
CASSSWGGGGNSPLHF
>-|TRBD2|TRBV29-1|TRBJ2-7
TGCAGCGTTGGACTAGCCTCCTACGAGCAGTACTTC
CSVGLASYEQYF
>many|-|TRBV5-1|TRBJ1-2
TGCGCCAGCAGCGCCGACCTTTTCTATGGCTACACCTTC
CASSADLFYGYTF
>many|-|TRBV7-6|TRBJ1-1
TGTGCCAGCAGCTTACGGTATGCGGGACAACAAGACACTGAAGCTTTCTTT
CASSLRYAGQQDTEAFF
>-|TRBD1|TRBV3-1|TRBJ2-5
TGTGCCAGCAGCGTTACAGGGGCTACGTACCAAGAGACCCAGTACTTC
CASSVTGATYQETQYF
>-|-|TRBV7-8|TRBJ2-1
TGTGCCAGCAGCTTTTCCTCGAGCTCCTACAATGAGCAGTTCTTC
CASSFSSSSYNEQFF
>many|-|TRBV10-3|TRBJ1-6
TGTGCCACTTCGGCGGGGGGATCCTATAATTCACCCCTCCACTTT
CATSAGGSYNSPLHF
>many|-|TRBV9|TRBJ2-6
TGTGCCAGCAGTTCCTATTCTGGGGCCAACGTCCTGACTTTC
CASSSYSGANVLTF
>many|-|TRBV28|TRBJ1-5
TGTGCCAGCAGTTCTCCCCCCGGGGTCGGTCAGCCCCAGCATTTT
CASSSPPGVGQPQHF
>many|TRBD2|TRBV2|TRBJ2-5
TGTGCCAGCACCCCTAGCGGGGGGGGGCAAGAGACCCAGTACTTC
CASTPSGGGQETQYF
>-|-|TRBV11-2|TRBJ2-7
TGTGCCAGCGAGAGGGGAGAGTGGGCGGCCTACGAGCAGTACTTC
CASERGEWAAYEQYF
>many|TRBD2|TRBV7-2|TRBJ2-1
TGTGCCAGCAGCTTTTCTAGCGGGGGGGCCTACAATGAGCAGTTCTTC
CASSFSSGGAYNEQFF
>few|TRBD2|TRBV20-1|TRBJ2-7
TGCAGTGCTAGTAGCGGGGGGGCCTACGAGCAGTACTTC
CSASSGGAYEQYF
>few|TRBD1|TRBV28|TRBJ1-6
TGTGCCAGCAGTCGGGGGACAGGGGGCAATTCACCCCTCCACTTT
CASSRGTGGNSPLHF
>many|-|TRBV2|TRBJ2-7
TGTGCCAGCAGTCCCGGACTATCCTACGAGCAGTACTTC
CASSPGLSYEQYF
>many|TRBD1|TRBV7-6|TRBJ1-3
TGTGCCAGCAGCTTAGGACAGGGGAACTTCAACACCATATATTTT
CASSLGQGNFNTIYF
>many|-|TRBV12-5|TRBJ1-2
TGTGCTAGTGGTCCAGGACCTGGATATGGCTACACCTTC
CASGPGPGYGYTF
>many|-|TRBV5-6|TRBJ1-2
TGTGCCAGCAGCGGAACAGAGATCTATGGCTACACCTTC
CASSGTEIYGYTF
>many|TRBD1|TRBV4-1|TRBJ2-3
TGCGCCAGCAGCCAAGAATGGGACAGGGGTACAGATACGCAGTATTTT
CASSQEWDRGTDTQYF
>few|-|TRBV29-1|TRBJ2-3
TGCAGCGTTGCCCGAGGGTCGGGGGAGGATACGCAGTATTTT
CSVARGSGEDTQYF
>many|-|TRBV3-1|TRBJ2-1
TGTGCCAGCAGCCAAGAGGGGGTGAGGGCGAAGCCGTTCTTC
CASSQEGVRAKPFF
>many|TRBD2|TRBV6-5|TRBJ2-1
TGTGCCAGCAGTGTCCTAGCGGGGCCATACAATGAGCAGTTCTTC
CASSVLAGPYNEQFF
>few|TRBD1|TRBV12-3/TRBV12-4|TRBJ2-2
TGTGCCAGCAGTTCAGACAGGGCTAGGACCGGGGAGCTGTTTTTT
CASSSDRARTGELFF
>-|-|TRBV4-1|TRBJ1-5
TGCGCCAGCAGCCAAGGCAGGGGAACGGGCAATCAGCCCCAGCATTTT
CASSQGRGTGNQPQHF
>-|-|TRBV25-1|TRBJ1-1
TGTGCCAGCAGTGAAGTTAGGGGGATGAACACTGAAGCTTTCTTT
CASSEVRGMNTEAFF
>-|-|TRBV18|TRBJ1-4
TGTGCCAGCTCACCGGTGACAGGCGGGGAACTGTTTTTT
CASSPVTGGELFF
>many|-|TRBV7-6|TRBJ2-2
TGTGCCAGCAGCACAGCCCCAAGGGGGGAGCTGTTTTTT
CASSTAPRGELFF
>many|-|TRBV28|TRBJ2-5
TGTGCCAGCATGTCAACCCTTCTCTTAGAGACCCAGTACTTC
CASMSTLLLETQYF
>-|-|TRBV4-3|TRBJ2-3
TGCGCCAGCAGCCAAGATGGGGCAATGGGGCTAGCGTATGGCACAGATACGCAGTATTTT
CASSQDGAMGLAYGTDTQYF
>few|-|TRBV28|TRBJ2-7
TGTGCCAGCAGTGGGGGGCCGGGGGTCGCCTACGAGCAGTACTTC
CASSGGPGVAYEQYF
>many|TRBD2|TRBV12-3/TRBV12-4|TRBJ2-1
TGTGCCAGCAGTTTCCAGCGGGGGAGCTCCTACAATGAGCAGTTCTTC
CASSFQRGSSYNEQFF
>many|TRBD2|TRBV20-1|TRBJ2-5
TGCAGTGCAACGAGGGCTAGCGGGGGGGCCGTGGAGACCCAGTACTTC
CSATRASGGAVETQYF
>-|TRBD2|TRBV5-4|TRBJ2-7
TGTGCCAGCAGCTATGGACTAGCCTACGAGCAGTACTTC
CASSYGLAYEQYF
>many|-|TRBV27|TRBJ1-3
TGTGCCAGCAGTCTCCTCGCAACAGGGCCTGGAAACACCATATATTTT
CASSLLATGPGNTIYF
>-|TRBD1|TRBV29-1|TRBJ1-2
TGCAGCGTTCACTCGGACAGGGATGGCTACACCTTC
CSVHSDRDGYTF
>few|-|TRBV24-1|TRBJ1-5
TGTGCCACCAGTGTTGGTTATAGCAATCAGCCCCAGCATTTT
CATSVGYSNQPQHF